This T cell receptor (beta chain) came from a study of early T cells in non-severe SARS-CoV-2 infection. Unique molecular identifiers were attached to individual cDNA molecules. TCRdb independently ran MiXCR on the 5' RACE reads; one entry per CDR3 protein. Here the sample spans approximately 47,000 distinct CDR3 sequences, over 8% being singletons. This clonotype was recorded many times. In germline, CDR1 is SGHTA, CDR2 FQGNSA. V trimming: 3 bases; J trimming: 6 bases; junction bases outside the gene matches: 4. This CDR3 is built from 15 residues. The receptor's source is an adult who was a healthcare worker with PCR-confirmed SARS-CoV-2 infection or an uninfected control (not recorded which). The rearrangement uses TRBV7-2 and TRBJ2-1; TRBD2 matches at 11 bases. Material: whole blood, obtained at baseline. The CDR3 region is CASSFSGGAFNEQFF. The CDR3 DNA sequence: TGTGCCAGCAGCTTTAGCGGGGGGGCCTTCAATGAGCAGTTCTTC.